This T cell receptor beta chain was sequenced for a study of shared clonotypes between healthy human individuals. As concerns this clone: Its specificity is unknown.

Looked up from germline, CDR1 is LGHNA and CDR2 is YNFKEQ. Trimming removed 0 bases from V and 2 bases from J; junction bases left unmatched: 3. CDR3 size: 16 residues. Study results and caveats: Sorted-subset sequencing, rarefaction showed, was incomplete despite large depth. The study generally estimated greater richness for naive than memory subsets.

CD45RO-negative CD8 cells positively selected for CCR7 made up the naive population, which excluded terminally differentiated effector memory CD45RA+ cells. Each of the donors was a healthy adult who was HIV-negative and had not had a recent acute infection or vaccination. Some 30,000 T cell genomes, or about 0.2 ug DNA, went into the sorted-subset replicate PCRs. Data came from immunoSEQ multiplex PCR; TCRdb stores just in-frame clones and leaves some out. The table lists fewer than 700,000 clones, roughly 96% of them singletons. The chain is built from TRBV4-2 and TRBJ2-7; 11 bases match TRBD2. Material: naive CD8+ T cells sorted from blood. This sequence originates from a woman aged 25 to 39 in good health. The CDR3 DNA reads TGTGCCAGCAGCCAAGAGGGACTAGCGGCAGCCTACGAGCAGTACTTC. Its translation is CASSQEGLAAAYEQYF.